The rows below give T cell receptor beta chains drawn from one sample of a study of vaccination effects on CD4 cells after COVID-19. These receptors lack a known antigen. Clones were read by immunoSEQ multiplex PCR, and TCRdb kept only the in-frame ones, dropping some. The sample shows under 30,000 clones, 65% to 75% of them seen only once. The material was CD4+ T cells from PBMCs cultured with HCoV-OC43 spike peptides, obtained after COVID-19 vaccination. Receptors originate from a human donor who received a COVID-19 vaccine. CDR3s include the opening cysteine and the closing phenylalanine or tryptophan.

TRBJ2-1 | TRBV11-3 | CASSPSGGQGHNEQFF
TRBJ1-2 | TRBV18 | CASSPTDRGYGYTF
TRBJ2-1 | TRBV6-5 | CASSYSSSGGGNEQFF
TRBJ1-5 | TRBV7-8 | CASSDTRGRNQPQHF
TRBJ2-1 | TRBV16 | CASSLRALGNEQFF
TRBJ2-7 | TRBV5-1 | CASSLGDRGRTYEQYF
TRBJ2-7 | TRBV19 | CASSQSSYEQYF
TRBJ1-1 | TRBV12-3/TRBV12-4 | CASGFWTEAFF
TRBJ2-3 | TRBV5-4 | CASSRTSGSTDTQYF
TRBJ2-3 | TRBV3-1/TRBV3-2 | CASSPRSGSGTDTQYF
TRBJ1-3 | TRBV24-1 | CATSDPADGANTIYF
TRBJ2-1 | TRBV7-2 | CASSLVGWSGGDNEQFF
TRBJ1-6 | TRBV5-4 | CASSLTGTSEVMDF
TRBJ2-3 | TRBV19 | CASTTGQGYTDTQYF
TRBJ1-5 | TRBV6-1 | CASSELDSNQPQHF
TRBJ2-1 | TRBV5-1 | CASSLASWGYNEQFF
TRBJ1-6 | TRBV11-2 | CASSLSSGTGGSPLHF
TRBJ2-1 | TRBV5-4 | CASSLVGSNEQFF
TRBJ1-2 | TRBV6-1 | CASSGIVRAPNYGYTF
TRBJ1-5 | TRBV4-1 | CASSQEGTVNQPQHF
TRBJ1-4 | TRBV7-6 | CASSFVQGLGEKLFF
TRBJ2-7 | TRBV7-2 | CASTPGTAYEQYF
TRBJ2-1 | TRBV3-1/TRBV3-2 | CASSPRASGSVEQFF
TRBJ1-1 | TRBV3-1/TRBV3-2 | CASSQDVKNTEAFF
TRBJ1-4 | TRBV15 | CATSRSTGGREKLFF
TRBJ1-2 | TRBV7-8 | CASSVVTQDYGYTF
TRBJ2-7 | TRBV14 | CASSRGLGGYEQYF
TRBJ1-1 | TRBV5-4 | CASSFKGAEAFF
TRBJ2-7 | TRBV13 | CASSPRTGSYEQYF
TRBJ1-5 | TRBV19 | CASTPLPGQGGLRQPQHF
TRBJ2-5 | TRBV9 | CASSATSGKETQYF
TRBJ1-6 | TRBV3-1/TRBV3-2 | CASSPSTGSSPLHF
TRBJ1-3 | TRBV7-9 | CASSQGRAGNTIYF
TRBJ2-7 | TRBV12-3/TRBV12-4 | CASSLVTYEQYF
TRBJ2-3 | TRBV6-1 | CASSEGQGISTDTQYF